Listed below are T cell receptor beta chains from one sample, sequenced in a study of OX40 agonist ivuxolimab in advanced cancers. The assay was immunoSEQ multiplex PCR, and TCRdb's table has in-frame clones only and misses some. Of 35,000 to 50,000 clones in the sample, 85% to 90% were seen once. The sequencing here drew on CD4+ or CD8+ T cells sorted from blood, taken in a trial of the OX40 agonist ivuxolimab. These receptors came from an adult with an advanced solid tumor such as melanoma, head and neck, liver or kidney cancer. The CDR3 runs from the conserved cysteine through the conserved F or W. A D gene is named only where the DNA matches it firmly. Clone size, where shown, is once, few, many, or a class for clones that have expanded.

j_call | d_call | clone_size | v_call | cdr3_aa | cdr3_nt
TRBJ1-5 | NA | NA | TRBV18 | CASSPQNSEGQPQHF | TGTGCCAGCTCACCCCAAAATTCCGAGGGTCAGCCCCAGCATTTT
TRBJ1-4 | NA | NA | TRBV27 | CASSMTATNEKLFF | TGTGCCAGCAGCATGACAGCAACTAATGAAAAACTGTTTTTT
TRBJ1-1 | NA | NA | TRBV5-1 | CASSLALTEAFF | TGCGCCAGCAGCTTGGCCCTTACTGAAGCTTTCTTT
TRBJ2-3 | NA | once | TRBV19 | CASIGRYGGRTDTQYF | TGTGCCAGTATCGGGCGATATGGGGGCCGCACAGATACGCAGTATTTT
TRBJ1-5 | NA | NA | TRBV5-6 | CASSLFVVRGRQSQHF | TGTGCCAGCAGCTTGTTCGTGGTCCGAGGGCGTCAGTCCCAGCATTTT
TRBJ1-3 | NA | NA | TRBV13 | CASSPATGRNTIYF | TGTGCCAGCAGCCCAGCAACGGGACGAAACACCATATATTTT
TRBJ2-5 | TRBD2 | NA | TRBV6-5 | CASMGGTQETQYF | TGTGCCAGCATGGGGGGGACTCAAGAGACCCAGTACTTC
TRBJ2-5 | TRBD1 | once | TRBV10-3 | CAIRRQGADETQYF | TGTGCCATCAGACGACAGGGGGCTGACGAGACCCAGTACTTC
TRBJ1-1 | TRBD1 | few | TRBV18 | CASSRDRGAEAFF | TGTGCCAGCTCGCGAGACAGGGGGGCTGAAGCTTTCTTT
TRBJ1-1 | NA | NA | TRBV11-2 | CASSFGRGVNTEAFF | TGTGCCAGCAGCTTTGGGCGGGGCGTGAACACTGAAGCTTTCTTT
TRBJ2-7 | TRBD2 | NA | TRBV6-1 | CASSLRGGTYEQYF | TGTGCCAGCAGCCTCCGGGGAGGGACCTACGAGCAGTACTTC